The 16 T cell receptor beta chains presented below share a single source sample, sequenced in a study of cytomegalovirus exposure and HLA in healthy donors (dated by TCRdb to the late 2010s). Library preparation used the immunoSEQ multiplex PCR assay. The multiplex PCR relied on a mix of 60 forward primers for TCR Vbeta segments and 13 reverse primers for TCR Jbeta segments. Held by TCRdb, this immuneACCESS table contains in-frame sequences only and omits some clones. Under half of the omission traces to an unresolved V gene where checked; the cause of the rest is unknown. For this sample there are about 90,000 clones; around two thirds appear just once. The ten largest clones add up to 4.5% to 7% of the sample. The sample comprised PBMCs. Receptors were obtained from a woman in her thirties in good health and CMV-seropositive.

This clone has only one observation. This chain uses TRBV5-6 with TRBJ1-4, with D perhaps matching TRBD1 (5 bases). Trimming shortened V by 4 bases and J by 5 bases, and 12 bases separated the two germline ends. The germline V gene has CDR1 SGHDT and CDR2 YYEEEE. The CDR3 consists of 14 residues. CDR3 sequence reads: CASSAGLRNEKLFF. CDR3 DNA: TGTGCCAGCAGCGCGGGACTTAGGAATGAAAAACTGTTTTTT.

By sample fraction, this clone is medium-sized. The CDR3 region has the DNA TGTGCGACCAAACAGGGGCCCGGTGAAGCTTTCTTT. It encodes CATKQGPGEAFF. The chain recombines TRBV2 with TRBJ1-1; 7 bases agree with TRBD1. Germline V gene lookup returns CDR1 SNHLY and CDR2 FYNNEI. The CDR3 sequence is 12 residues long.

The chain links TRBV19 to TRBJ1-6; no definite D call. The CDR3 is 15 amino acids. Germline V gives CDR1 LNHDA, CDR2 SQIVND (reference sequence). V gave up 2 bases and J gave up 9 bases, with 14 bases separating them. The CDR3 spells CASSITWEGSSPLHF. The DNA for the CDR3 is TGTGCCAGTAGTATAACATGGGAGGGAAGTTCACCCCTCCACTTT.

The rearrangement links TRBV6-1 to TRBJ2-7, with 8 bases that match TRBD1. With 7 bases clipped from V and 2 bases from J, the junction kept 7 bases outside the gene matches. The length of the CDR3 is 14 residues. Germline loops: CDR1 MNHNS, CDR2 SASEGT. CDR3 in DNA: TGTGCCAGCACGAGTGAGACAGGGGCCTACGAGCAGTACTTC. As protein: CASTSETGAYEQYF.

The chain employs TRBV5-4 and TRBJ1-5; D is perhaps TRBD1 (5 bases). The CDR3 is made up of 16 amino acids. With 4 bases removed from V and 0 bases from J, the gap between germline ends came to 14 bases. Looked up from germline, CDR1 is SGHNT and CDR2 is YYREEE (reference sequence). In DNA form, the CDR3 reads TGTGCCAGCAGCCAAGATCGGCAGGGTAGCAATCAGCCCCAGCATTTT. This translates into CASSQDRQGSNQPQHF.

This chain connects TRBV4-3 to TRBJ2-3, with TRBD1 matching over 11 bases. From germline, CDR1 is LGHNA and CDR2 YSLEER. This CDR3 region has 17 residues. With V trimmed by 4 bases and J by 5 bases, 11 bases remained unmatched. Written as DNA, the CDR3 is TGCGCCAGCAGCCGTCTGAGGGGGGGACAGGGGGAAGATACGCAGTATTTT. Translation gives CASSRLRGGQGEDTQYF.

The gene calls are TRBV11-2 and TRBJ1-2; 9 nucleotides align to TRBD1. The trim removed 2 bases at V and 4 bases at J, leaving 5 bases unmatched. The CDR3 is 15 amino acids. Germline loops: CDR1 SGHAT, CDR2 FQNNGV. CDR3 protein: CASSLQQGAGYGYTF. DNA of the CDR3: TGTGCCAGCAGCTTACAACAGGGGGCTGGCTATGGCTACACCTTC.

The chain is built from TRBV27 and TRBJ1-1, with D tentatively TRBD1 (6 bases). Deletions cut 5 bases from V and 3 bases from J, with 13 bases between. Germline CDR1 and CDR2: MNHEY and SMNVEV (reference sequence). The CDR3 covers 14 residues. The CDR3 sequence: CASSSGQWDTEAFF. In DNA, the CDR3 is TGTGCCAGCAGTAGCGGACAGTGGGACACTGAAGCTTTCTTT.

The chain employs TRBV19 and TRBJ1-1; D gene unclear. Trimming took 3 bases from V and 8 from J, leaving 7 bases between them. This CDR3 is 11 amino acids long. CDR1 is LNHDA and CDR2 is SQIVND in the germline V gene (reference sequence). The CDR3 DNA follows: TGTGCCAGTAGTATGTGGCAGGAAGCTTTCTTT. This codes for CASSMWQEAFF.

The chain uses TRBV19 and TRBJ2-7; 8 nucleotides align to TRBD1. The CDR3 consists of 15 residues. Germline loops: CDR1 LNHDA, CDR2 SQIVND (reference sequence). V shed 8 bases, J shed 1 base, and the junction held 10 bases outside the gene matches. Written as DNA, the CDR3 is TGTGCCAGTTCTTTGGGGACAGGTTATTCCTACGAGCAGTACTTC. Translation gives CASSLGTGYSYEQYF. Variable domain in full (rest from reference TRBV19 and TRBJ2-7): DGGITQSPKYLFRKEGQNVTLSCEQNLNHDAMYWYRQDPGQGLRLIYYSQIVNDFQKGDIAEGYSVSREKKESFPLTVTSAQKNPTAFYLCASSLGTGYSYEQYFGPGTRLTVT.

The chain couples TRBV7-9 to TRBJ1-5; D is perhaps TRBD1 (5 bases). This CDR3 has 16 residues. The germline CDR1 and CDR2 sequences are SEHNR and FQNEAQ (reference sequence). V shed 4 bases and J shed 1 base, with 14 bases lying between them. CDR3 coding DNA: TGTGCCAGCAGCTACGGCGGGGGGGACAGCAATCAGCCCCAGCATTTT. This sequence encodes CASSYGGGDSNQPQHF.

The chain links TRBV6-6 to TRBJ1-2; possible D gene TRBD1, 5 bases. The germline V gene encodes CDR1 MNHNY and CDR2 SVGAGI (reference sequence). There are 13 residues in the CDR3. The germline V and J ends were trimmed by 5 bases and 6 bases, with 13 bases remaining between them. CDR3 nucleotides: TGTGCCAGCAGTCCCGCCCCGGGGGATGGCTACACCTTC. This sequence encodes CASSPAPGDGYTF.

This chain joins TRBV19 and TRBJ2-3, with D possibly being TRBD2 (6 bases). Germline V lookup: CDR1 LNHDA, CDR2 SQIVND (reference sequence). The CDR3 has 15 amino acids. Trimming stripped 3 bases from V and 0 bases from J, with 10 bases between. The chain's CDR3 is CASSILGTSTDTQYF. Here the CDR3 DNA reads TGTGCCAGTAGTATCCTCGGGACTAGCACAGATACGCAGTATTTT.

The V gene is TRBV28, the J gene TRBJ2-7; 8 nucleotides align to TRBD1. Germline V gene sequence: CDR1 MDHEN, CDR2 SYDVKM. CDR3 length: 16 residues. V was clipped by 3 bases and J by 0 bases; unmatched bases: 7. CDR3 coding DNA: TGTGCCAGCAGTTTTCAACAGGGGGTTTCCTCCTACGAGCAGTACTTC. It is translated as CASSFQQGVSSYEQYF. The full variable domain, rest sourced from reference TRBV28 and TRBJ2-7, is DVKVTQSSRYLVKRTGEKVFLECVQDMDHENMFWYRQDPGLGLRLIYFSYDVKMKEKGDIPEGYSVSREKKERFSLILESASTNQTSMYLCASSFQQGVSSYEQYFGPGTRLTVT.

This clone was counted a single time. The chain is built from TRBV28 and TRBJ1-1, with 7 bases matching TRBD1. Unmatched junction bases numbered 7, after V lost 5 bases and J lost 7 bases. This CDR3 region has 13 residues. The germline V gene encodes CDR1 MDHEN and CDR2 SYDVKM. In nucleotides, the CDR3 is TGTGCCAGCAGTAGCTACAGGGGTGATGAAGCTTTCTTT. This encodes CASSSYRGDEAFF.

The chain is built from TRBV19 and TRBJ1-5, with D uncertain. Germline CDR1 LNHDA, CDR2 SQIVND (reference sequence). V was cut by 5 bases and J by 4 bases, with 9 bases left in between. This CDR3 region has 13 residues. The CDR3 is CASSVRENQPQHF. CDR3 sequence (DNA): TGTGCCAGTAGTGTCCGTGAGAATCAGCCCCAGCATTTT.